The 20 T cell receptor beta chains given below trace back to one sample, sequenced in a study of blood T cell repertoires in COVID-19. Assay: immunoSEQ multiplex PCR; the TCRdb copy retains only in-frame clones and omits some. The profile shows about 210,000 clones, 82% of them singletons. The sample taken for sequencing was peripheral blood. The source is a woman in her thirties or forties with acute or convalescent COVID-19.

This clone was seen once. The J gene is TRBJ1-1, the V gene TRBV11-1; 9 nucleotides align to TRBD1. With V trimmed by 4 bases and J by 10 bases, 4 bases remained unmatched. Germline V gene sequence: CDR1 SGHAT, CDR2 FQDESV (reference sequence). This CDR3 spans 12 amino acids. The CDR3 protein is CASSWTGEGAFF. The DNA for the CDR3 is TGTGCCAGCAGCTGGACAGGGGAAGGAGCTTTCTTT. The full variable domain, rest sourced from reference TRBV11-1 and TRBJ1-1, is EAEVAQSPRYKITEKSQAVAFWCDPISGHATLYWYRQILGQGPELLVQFQDESVVDDSQLPKDRFSAERLKGVDSTLKIQPAELGDSAMYLCASSWTGEGAFFGQGTRLTVV.

The CDR3 sequence: CASSYSGGYSNQPQHF. The CDR3 region has the DNA TGTGCCAGCAGTTACTCGGGGGGTTATAGCAATCAGCCCCAGCATTTT. The chain carries TRBV6-5 and TRBJ1-5; possible D gene TRBD1, 5 bases. The CDR3 runs to 16 residues. The ends were cut back, 0 bases at V and 0 bases at J, with 9 bases in the middle. Germline V CDR1 and CDR2: MNHEY, SVGAGI.

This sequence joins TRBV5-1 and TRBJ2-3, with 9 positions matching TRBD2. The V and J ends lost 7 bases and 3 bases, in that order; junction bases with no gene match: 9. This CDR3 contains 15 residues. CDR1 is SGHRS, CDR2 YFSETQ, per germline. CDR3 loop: CASRAGGPETDTQYF. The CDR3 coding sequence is TGCGCCAGCCGGGCGGGGGGGCCCGAAACAGATACGCAGTATTTT.

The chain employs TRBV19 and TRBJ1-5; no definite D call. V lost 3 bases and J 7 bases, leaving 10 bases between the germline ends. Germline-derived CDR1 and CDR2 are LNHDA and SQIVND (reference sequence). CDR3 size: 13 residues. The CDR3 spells CASSIQEAQPQHF. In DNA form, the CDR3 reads TGTGCCAGTAGTATCCAGGAGGCCCAGCCCCAGCATTTT.

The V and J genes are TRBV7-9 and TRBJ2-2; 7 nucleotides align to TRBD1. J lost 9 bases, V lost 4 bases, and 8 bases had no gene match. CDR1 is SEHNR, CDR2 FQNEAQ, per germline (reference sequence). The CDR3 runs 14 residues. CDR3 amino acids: CASSSLTGIWELFF. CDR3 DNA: TGTGCCAGCAGCTCCCTGACAGGGATTTGGGAGCTGTTTTTT.

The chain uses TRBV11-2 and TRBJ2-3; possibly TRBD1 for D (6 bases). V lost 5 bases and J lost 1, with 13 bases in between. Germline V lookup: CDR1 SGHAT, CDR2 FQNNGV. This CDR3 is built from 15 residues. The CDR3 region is CASSQVGTRTDTQYF. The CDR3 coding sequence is TGTGCCAGCAGCCAAGTGGGGACACGCACAGATACGCAGTATTTT.

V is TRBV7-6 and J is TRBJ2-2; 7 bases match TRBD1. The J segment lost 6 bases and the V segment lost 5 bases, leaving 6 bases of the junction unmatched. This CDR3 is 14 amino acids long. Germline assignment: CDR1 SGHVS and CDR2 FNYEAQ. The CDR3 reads CASSPRTGAGELFF. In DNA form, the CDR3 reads TGTGCCAGCAGCCCCAGGACAGGCGCCGGGGAGCTGTTTTTT.

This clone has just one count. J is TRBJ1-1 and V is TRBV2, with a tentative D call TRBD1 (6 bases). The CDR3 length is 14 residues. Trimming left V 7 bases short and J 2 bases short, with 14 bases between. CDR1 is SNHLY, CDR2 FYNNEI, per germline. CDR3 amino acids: CASIKGGSNTEAFF. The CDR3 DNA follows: TGTGCCAGCATAAAGGGGGGGTCCAACACTGAAGCTTTCTTT.

DNA for the CDR3: TGTGCCAGTAGTCTCGTCGCGGGGGGCACAGATACGCAGTATTTT. Residues: CASSLVAGGTDTQYF. The chain combines TRBV19 with TRBJ2-3; 7 bases match TRBD2. This CDR3 is built from 15 residues. V dropped 5 bases and J dropped 1; count of bases not matched to a gene: 6. Germline V CDR1 and CDR2: LNHDA, SQIVND (reference sequence).

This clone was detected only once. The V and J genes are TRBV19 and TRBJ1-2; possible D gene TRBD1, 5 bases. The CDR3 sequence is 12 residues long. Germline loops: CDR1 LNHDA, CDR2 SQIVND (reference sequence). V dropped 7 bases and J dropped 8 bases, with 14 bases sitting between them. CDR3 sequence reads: CASTLGLSGYTF. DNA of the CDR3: TGTGCCAGTACCCTGGGGCTGTCGGGCTACACCTTC.

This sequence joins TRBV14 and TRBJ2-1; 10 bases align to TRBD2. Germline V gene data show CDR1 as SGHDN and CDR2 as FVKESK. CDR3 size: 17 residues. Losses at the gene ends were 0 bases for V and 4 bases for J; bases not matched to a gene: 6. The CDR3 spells CASSQEIAGGVYNEQFF. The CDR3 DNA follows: TGTGCCAGCAGCCAAGAAATAGCGGGAGGAGTATACAATGAGCAGTTCTTC.

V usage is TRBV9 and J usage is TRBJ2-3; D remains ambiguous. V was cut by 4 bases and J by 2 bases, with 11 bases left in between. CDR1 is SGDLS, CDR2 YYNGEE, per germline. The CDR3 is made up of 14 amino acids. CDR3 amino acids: CASSPRVPTDTQYF. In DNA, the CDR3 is TGTGCCAGCAGCCCCCGGGTTCCCACAGATACGCAGTATTTT.

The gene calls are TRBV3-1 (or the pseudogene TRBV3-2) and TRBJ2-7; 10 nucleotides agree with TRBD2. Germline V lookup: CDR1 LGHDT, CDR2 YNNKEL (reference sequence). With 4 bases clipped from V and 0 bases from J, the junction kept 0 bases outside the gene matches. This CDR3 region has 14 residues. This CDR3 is CASSPSGSSYEQYF. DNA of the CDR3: TGTGCCAGCAGCCCTAGCGGGAGCTCCTACGAGCAGTACTTC.

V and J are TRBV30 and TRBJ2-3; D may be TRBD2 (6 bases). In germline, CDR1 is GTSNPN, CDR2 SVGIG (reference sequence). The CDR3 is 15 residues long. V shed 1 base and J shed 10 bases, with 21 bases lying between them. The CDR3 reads CAWSEDPTTSSAQYF. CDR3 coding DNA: TGTGCCTGGAGTGAAGACCCAACCACTAGCAGCGCGCAGTATTTT.

For the CDR3, the DNA is TGTGCCAGCAGCTTAGGAGGGAGCGGAGAAAAACTGTTTTTT. This gives the protein CASSLGGSGEKLFF. The J gene is TRBJ1-4, the V gene TRBV13; the D is unclear. The V gene lost 0 bases and the J gene lost 8 bases, with 10 bases spanning the gap. Germline V gives CDR1 PRHDT, CDR2 FYEKMQ (reference sequence). The CDR3 has 14 amino acids.

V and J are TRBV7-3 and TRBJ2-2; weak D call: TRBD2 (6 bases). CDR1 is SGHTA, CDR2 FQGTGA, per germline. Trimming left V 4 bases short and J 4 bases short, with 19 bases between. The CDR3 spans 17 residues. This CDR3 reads CASSSQGRIGGTGELFF. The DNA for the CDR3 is TGTGCCAGCAGCTCCCAAGGCAGAATCGGGGGCACCGGGGAGCTGTTTTTT.

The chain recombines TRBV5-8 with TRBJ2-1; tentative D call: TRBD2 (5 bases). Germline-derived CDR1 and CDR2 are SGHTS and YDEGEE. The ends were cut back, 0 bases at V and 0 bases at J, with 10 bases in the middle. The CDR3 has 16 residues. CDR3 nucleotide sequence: TGTGCCAGCAGCTTGGGGACTGGAAGCTCCTACAATGAGCAGTTCTTC. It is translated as CASSLGTGSSYNEQFF.

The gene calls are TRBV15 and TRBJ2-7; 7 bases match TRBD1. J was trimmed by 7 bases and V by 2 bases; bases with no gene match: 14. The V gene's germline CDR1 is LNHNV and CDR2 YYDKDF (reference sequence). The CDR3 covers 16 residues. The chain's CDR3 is CATSRRRQGPREEQYF. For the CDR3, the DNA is TGTGCCACCAGCAGAAGACGACAGGGCCCCAGGGAAGAGCAGTACTTC.

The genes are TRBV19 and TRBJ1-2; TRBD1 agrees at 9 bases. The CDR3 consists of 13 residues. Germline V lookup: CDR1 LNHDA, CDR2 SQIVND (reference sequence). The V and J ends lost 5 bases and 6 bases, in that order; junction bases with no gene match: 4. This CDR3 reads CASSGTGLDGYTF. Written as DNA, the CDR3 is TGTGCCAGTAGTGGGACAGGGCTCGATGGCTACACCTTC.

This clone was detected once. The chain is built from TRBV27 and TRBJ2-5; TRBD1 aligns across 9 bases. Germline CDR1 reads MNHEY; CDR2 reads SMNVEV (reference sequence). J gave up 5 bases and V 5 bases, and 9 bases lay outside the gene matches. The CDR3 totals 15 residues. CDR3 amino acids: CASSPGQGIGETQYF. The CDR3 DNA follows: TGTGCCAGCAGTCCGGGACAGGGAATCGGGGAGACCCAGTACTTC.